The subject of this entry is one T cell receptor (beta chain). The antigen is undetermined. V lost 7 bases and J 2 bases, leaving 20 bases between the germline ends. The CDR3 consists of 17 residues. Germline V gene sequence: CDR1 MGHRA, CDR2 YSYEKL. Method: immunoSEQ multiplex PCR; TCRdb's copy keeps in-frame clones and lacks some. Among more than 35,000 clones listed, approximately 70% were seen once. The source of the sample is a study of vaccination effects on CD4 cells after COVID-19. Overall study findings and caveats: There was only 1 of 255 vaccine-induced clones in healthy vaccinees that cross-reacted with common cold coronaviruses. Whether induced by infection or by vaccine, clones showed marked clonal contraction late after vaccination.

Cells that had been cultured for about 10 days were the source of isolated CD4+ T cells. Either the BNT162b2 or mRNA-1273 vaccine was given to participants in two doses. The source is a human donor who received a COVID-19 vaccine. The specimen was CD4+ T cells from PBMCs cultured without peptide, collected after COVID-19 vaccination. The chain recombines TRBV4-1 with TRBJ1-4; unclear D gene. The CDR3 sequence: CASKQVRIYWTNEKLFF. DNA for the CDR3: TGCGCCAGCAAGCAAGTACGGATATACTGGACTAATGAAAAACTGTTTTTT.